What follows are 4 T cell receptor beta chains derived from one specimen sequenced in a study of spatial heterogeneity in lung cancer. Time point: sample taken at primary tumor resection. TCRdb re-called the 5' RACE reads through MiXCR, storing one row per CDR3 protein. This repertoire shows over 5,500 distinct CDR3 sequences, roughly 15% found once; its top ten account for around 11%. Overall study findings and caveats: Higher tumor mutation counts went along with higher counts of expanded intratumoral alpha and beta TCRs.

Their antigens are not known. The specimen comprised lung tumor tissue, sampled at surgery. Every receptor here comes from a male donor with early-stage non-small cell lung cancer.

This clonotype was detected a few times. This beta chain represents an off-target read in a library built for alpha chains; its size is of limited meaning. V gene TRBV20-1 combines with J gene TRBJ2-1; TRBD2 might be the D (5 bases). V lost 5 bases and J lost 9, with 11 bases in between. Germline CDR1 reads DFQATT; CDR2 reads SNEGSKA (reference sequence). CDR3 length equals 11 residues. In nucleotides, the CDR3 is TGCAGTGCTGGGGAGTACGGTGAGCAGTTCTTC. The encoded protein is CSAGEYGEQFF.

Within the sample, this clonotype is medium-sized. This beta chain turned up in a library designed for alpha chains; as an off-target read, its abundance says little. The chain combines TRBV10-3 with TRBJ2-2; 7 bases align to TRBD2. Per germline, CDR1 ENHRY and CDR2 SYGVKD. There are 20 residues in the CDR3. V gave up 4 bases and J gave up 2 bases; unmatched junction bases: 19. The CDR3 here is CAISAARGSNLTPNTGELFF. DNA for the CDR3: TGTGCCATCAGTGCCGCCCGCGGGAGTAACCTTACCCCCAACACCGGGGAGCTGTTTTTT.

In regard to this clonotype: Little can be read into the size of this beta chain, an off-target read in a library designed for alpha chains. The rearrangement uses TRBV24-1 and TRBJ2-3, with 9 bases lining up with TRBD2. Germline V gene data show CDR1 as KGHDR and CDR2 as SFDVKD. The CDR3 consists of 17 residues. V shed 7 bases and J 3 bases; nucleotides not matched to a gene: 13. The CDR3 loop is CATRTGRGGLGTDTQYF. CDR3 DNA: TGTGCCACCAGGACCGGGCGGGGGGGCCTGGGAACAGATACGCAGTATTTT.

This clonotype is classed as medium-sized (0.01 to 0.1%). Because the library targeted alpha chains, this beta chain is an off-target read whose size means little. The rearrangement links TRBV4-1 to TRBJ2-4; tentative D call: TRBD1 (8 bases). CDR3 size: 15 residues. Deletions cut 0 bases from V and 6 bases from J, with 12 bases between. Germline V CDR1 and CDR2: MGHRA, YSYEKL. The CDR3 sequence: CASSQDGGTGNIQYF. The CDR3 nucleotides are TGCGCCAGCAGCCAAGACGGGGGGACAGGAAACATTCAGTACTTC.